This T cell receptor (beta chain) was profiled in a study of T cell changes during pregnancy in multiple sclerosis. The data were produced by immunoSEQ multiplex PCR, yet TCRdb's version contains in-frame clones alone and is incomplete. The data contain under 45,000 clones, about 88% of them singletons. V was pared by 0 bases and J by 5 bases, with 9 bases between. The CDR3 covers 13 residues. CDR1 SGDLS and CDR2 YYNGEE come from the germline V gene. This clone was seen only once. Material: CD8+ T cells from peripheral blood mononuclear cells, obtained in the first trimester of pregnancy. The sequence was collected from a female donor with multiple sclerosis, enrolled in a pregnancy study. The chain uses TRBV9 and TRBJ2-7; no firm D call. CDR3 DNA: TGTGCCAGCAGCGTAGTCTCCGGAGACGAGCAGTACTTC. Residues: CASSVVSGDEQYF.